This is a list of T cell receptor beta chains from one sample in a study of OX40 agonist ivuxolimab in advanced cancers. The method was immunoSEQ multiplex PCR; TCRdb's version includes in-frame clones alone and lacks a portion of them. This sample has 52,000 or so clones, with 70% to 90% found just once. This material consisted of CD4+ or CD8+ T cells sorted from blood, taken in a trial of the OX40 agonist ivuxolimab. The source is an adult with an advanced solid tumor such as melanoma, head and neck, liver or kidney cancer. Each CDR3 is given without its conserved first and last residue. The D gene is left open where the match is weak.

d_call	v_call	j_call	cdr3_aa
-	TRBV6-1	TRBJ2-1	ASSGGGGTSQF
TRBD1	TRBV7-2	TRBJ1-2	ASSPTGTDYGYT
-	TRBV9	TRBJ2-3	ASSVWRSSTDTQY
-	TRBV18	TRBJ1-5	ASSDGRDQPQH
-	TRBV6-5	TRBJ2-1	ASSYSSSTSYEQF
-	TRBV6-1	TRBJ1-2	ASTGSQGPNYGYT
TRBD1	TRBV7-2	TRBJ1-2	ASSPRTGPLYGYT
TRBD2	TRBV11-2	TRBJ2-3	ASSLYLAGTGSTDTQY
TRBD1	TRBV27	TRBJ2-7	ASSRQGVSYEQY
TRBD1	TRBV18	TRBJ2-7	ASSPGTGFGEQY
TRBD1	TRBV6-5	TRBJ2-7	ASSRDRGLYEQY
TRBD2	TRBV28	TRBJ2-3	ASSPGLAALTDTQY
-	TRBV7-3	TRBJ2-5	ASSPAGTQGETQY
TRBD1	TRBV4-1	TRBJ1-5	ASSGAGTGTLYSNQPQH
TRBD2	TRBV2	TRBJ2-7	ASRASGSSYEQY
-	TRBV9	TRBJ1-2	ASSDVVRSFDYGYT
-	TRBV29-1	TRBJ1-5	SAGMANQPQH
TRBD2	TRBV7-2	TRBJ2-5	ASSLGGASGGKTQY
-	TRBV4-3	TRBJ1-2	ASSQGQAGGYGYT
-	TRBV2	TRBJ1-3	ASRVGTTVSGNTIY
-	TRBV21-1	TRBJ1-5	ASSKGTETYSNQPQH
-	TRBV18	TRBJ1-4	ASSPETRGEEKLF
-	TRBV13	TRBJ2-1	ASGGDIYNEQF
-	TRBV4-2	TRBJ2-1	ASSQNWGEAYNEQF
-	TRBV5-5	TRBJ1-2	ASSRGSYGYT
-	TRBV7-8	TRBJ2-7	ASTRQGSPYEQY
-	TRBV7-8	TRBJ1-1	ASSLKGRTEAF
-	TRBV6-5	TRBJ2-6	ASAYGANVLT
-	TRBV6-5	TRBJ1-5	ASSPQISNQPQH
-	TRBV7-9	TRBJ2-4	ASSLGPDRLQY
TRBD1	TRBV9	TRBJ1-1	ASSAPGTDSRAF
TRBD1	TRBV30	TRBJ2-7	AWSGTGSYEQY
TRBD1	TRBV4-1	TRBJ2-3	ASSQGQGATDTQY
TRBD2	TRBV11-2	TRBJ2-3	ASSPGTIPTDTQY
-	TRBV7-9	TRBJ1-2	ASSGGVIGYGYT
-	TRBV27	TRBJ2-3	ASRKETGTFTDTQY
-	TRBV9	TRBJ2-5	ASSVGGRAQETQY
TRBD1	TRBV5-4	TRBJ1-3	ASSLGTAGNTIY